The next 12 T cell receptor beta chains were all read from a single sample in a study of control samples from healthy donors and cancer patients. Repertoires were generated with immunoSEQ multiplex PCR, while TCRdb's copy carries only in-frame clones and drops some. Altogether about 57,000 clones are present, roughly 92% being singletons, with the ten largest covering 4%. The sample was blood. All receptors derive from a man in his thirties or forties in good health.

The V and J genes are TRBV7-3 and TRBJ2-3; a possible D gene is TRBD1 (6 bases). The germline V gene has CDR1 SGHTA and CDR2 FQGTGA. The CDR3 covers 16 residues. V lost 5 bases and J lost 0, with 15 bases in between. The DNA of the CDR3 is TGTGCCAGCAGCCCATTGACAGGAGCTAGCACAGATACGCAGTATTTT. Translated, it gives CASSPLTGASTDTQYF.

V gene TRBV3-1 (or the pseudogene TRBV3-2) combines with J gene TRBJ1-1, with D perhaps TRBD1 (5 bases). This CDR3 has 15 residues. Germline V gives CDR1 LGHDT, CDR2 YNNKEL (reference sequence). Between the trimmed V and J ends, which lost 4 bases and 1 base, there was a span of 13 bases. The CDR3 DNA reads TGTGCCAGCAGCCCATCCGGGACGGGGAACACTGAAGCTTTCTTT. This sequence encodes CASSPSGTGNTEAFF.

CDR3 nucleotide sequence: TGCGCCAGCAGCTTCAGCTCCTATAATTCACCCCTCCACTTT. Encoded protein: CASSFSSYNSPLHF. The chain joins TRBV5-1 to TRBJ1-6; D gene unclear. CDR3 size: 14 residues. Trimming pared 2 bases from V and 0 bases from J, leaving 3 bases between. Germline CDR1 reads SGHRS; CDR2 reads YFSETQ.

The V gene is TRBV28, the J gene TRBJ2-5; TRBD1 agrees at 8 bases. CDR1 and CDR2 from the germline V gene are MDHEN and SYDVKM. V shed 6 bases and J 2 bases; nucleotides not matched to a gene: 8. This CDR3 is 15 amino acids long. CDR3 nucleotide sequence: TGTGCCAGCAGCCACGGACAGGGTAATCAAGAGACCCAGTACTTC. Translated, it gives CASSHGQGNQETQYF.

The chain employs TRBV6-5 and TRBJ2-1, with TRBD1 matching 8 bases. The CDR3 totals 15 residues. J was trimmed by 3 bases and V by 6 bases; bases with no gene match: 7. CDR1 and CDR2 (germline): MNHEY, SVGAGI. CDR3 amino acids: CASREDRAIYNEQFF. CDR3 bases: TGTGCCAGCAGGGAGGACAGGGCGATCTACAATGAGCAGTTCTTC.

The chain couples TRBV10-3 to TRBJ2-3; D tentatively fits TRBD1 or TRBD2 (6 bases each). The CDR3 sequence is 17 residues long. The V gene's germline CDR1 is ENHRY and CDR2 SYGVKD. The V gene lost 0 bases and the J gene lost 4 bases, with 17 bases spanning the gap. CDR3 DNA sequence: TGTGCCATCAGTGAGTCGAAGTTAGAGAGGGGGGCAGATACGCAGTATTTT. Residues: CAISESKLERGADTQYF.

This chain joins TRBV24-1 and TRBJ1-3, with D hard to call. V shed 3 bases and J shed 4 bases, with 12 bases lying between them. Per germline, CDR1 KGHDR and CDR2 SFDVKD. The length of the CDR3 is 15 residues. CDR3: CATSDRSEPGNTIYF. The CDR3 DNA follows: TGTGCCACCAGTGATAGAAGCGAGCCCGGAAACACCATATATTTT.

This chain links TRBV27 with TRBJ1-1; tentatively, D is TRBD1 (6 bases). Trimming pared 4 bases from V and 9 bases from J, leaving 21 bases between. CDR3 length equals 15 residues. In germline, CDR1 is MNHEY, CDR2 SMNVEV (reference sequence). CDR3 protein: CASSSSSGAVGKAFF. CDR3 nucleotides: TGTGCCAGCAGTTCCTCTTCAGGGGCCGTCGGTAAAGCTTTCTTT.

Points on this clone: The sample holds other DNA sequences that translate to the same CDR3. For the CDR3, the DNA is TGTGCCAGCAGTTACCTTCAGGGGAACACTGAAGCTTTCTTT. It specifies CASSYLQGNTEAFF. V and J are TRBV6-5 and TRBJ1-1, with D perhaps TRBD1 (5 bases). Germline values: CDR1 MNHEY, CDR2 SVGAGI. CDR3 length: 14 amino acids. V was pared by 2 bases and J by 1 base, with 8 bases between.

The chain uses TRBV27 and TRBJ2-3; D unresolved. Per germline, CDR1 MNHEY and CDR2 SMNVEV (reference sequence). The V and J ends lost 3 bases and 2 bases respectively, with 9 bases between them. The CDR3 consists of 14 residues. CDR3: CASSLVQSTDTQYF. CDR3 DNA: TGTGCCAGCAGTTTGGTACAGTCCACAGATACGCAGTATTTT.

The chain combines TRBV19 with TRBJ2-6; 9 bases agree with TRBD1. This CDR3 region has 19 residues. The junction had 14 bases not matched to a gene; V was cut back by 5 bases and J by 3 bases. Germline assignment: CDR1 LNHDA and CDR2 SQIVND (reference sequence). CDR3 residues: CASSYTWGQGQLGANVLTF. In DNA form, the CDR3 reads TGTGCCAGTAGTTATACGTGGGGACAGGGACAGCTTGGGGCCAACGTCCTGACTTTC. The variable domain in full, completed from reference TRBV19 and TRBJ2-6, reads DGGITQSPKYLFRKEGQNVTLSCEQNLNHDAMYWYRQDPGQGLRLIYYSQIVNDFQKGDIAEGYSVSREKKESFPLTVTSAQKNPTAFYLCASSYTWGQGQLGANVLTFGAGSRLTVL.

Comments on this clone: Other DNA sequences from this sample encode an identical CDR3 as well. This CDR3 is CASSLGLYNEQFF. DNA of the CDR3: TGTGCCAGCAGCTTGGGGCTGTACAATGAGCAGTTCTTC. This chain uses TRBV7-2 with TRBJ2-1; D might be TRBD1 (5 bases). CDR1 and CDR2 from the germline V gene are SGHTA and FQGNSA. The CDR3 spans 13 residues. The V and J ends lost 3 bases and 4 bases respectively, with 7 bases between them. Supplemented by reference TRBV7-2 and TRBJ2-1, the full variable domain reads GAGVSQSPSNKVTEKGKDVELRCDPISGHTALYWYRQSLGQGLEFLIYFQGNSAPDKSGLPSDRFSAERTGGSVSTLTIQRTQQEDSAVYLCASSLGLYNEQFFGPGTRLTVL.